Described below is a single T cell receptor beta chain sequence and its context. Method: immunoSEQ multiplex PCR; TCRdb's copy keeps in-frame clones and lacks some. The table records 330,000 or so clones, about 90% of them present only once. This sample is part of a study of blood T cell repertoires in COVID-19. Turning to the study itself: Samples came from the United States, Italy and Spain, spanning acute and convalescent COVID-19.

In germline, CDR1 is SGHDT, CDR2 YYEEEE. The length of the CDR3 is 13 residues. V lost 2 bases to trimming and J lost 2 bases, with 8 bases between them. The TCR sequence derives from a woman aged 30 to 39 who had recovered from COVID-19. This chain connects TRBV5-6 to TRBJ2-7, with D unresolved. Material for sequencing was PBMCs or T cells enriched from blood (not recorded which). The CDR3 nucleotides are TGTGCCAGCAGCTTAGACAACCCCTACGAGCAGTACTTC. Translation: CASSLDNPYEQYF. The full variable domain, rest sourced from reference TRBV5-6 and TRBJ2-7, is DAGVTQSPTHLIKTRGQQVTLRCSPKSGHDTVSWYQQALGQGPQFIFQYYEEEERQRGNFPDRFSGHQFPNYSSELNVNALLLGDSALYLCASSLDNPYEQYFGPGTRLTVT.